This T cell receptor (beta chain) came from a study of blood T cell repertoires in COVID-19. This clone was picked up one time. Per the germline V gene, CDR1 is SGHTA and CDR2 is FQGNSA. Between the trimmed V and J ends, which lost 6 bases and 1 base, there was a span of 9 bases. This CDR3 has 14 residues. This table comes from immunoSEQ multiplex PCR, and its TCRdb copy is limited to in-frame clones, with some not included. The sample yields 30,000 or so clones, around 92% seen once. The chain links TRBV7-2 to TRBJ2-2; maybe TRBD1 (5 bases). This clonotype originated in a human donor in a cohort sampled during active COVID-19. Sequenced material: peripheral blood. The CDR3 DNA sequence: TGTGCCAGCAGACCTACAGGGAACACCGGGGAGCTGTTTTTT. Its translation: CASRPTGNTGELFF.